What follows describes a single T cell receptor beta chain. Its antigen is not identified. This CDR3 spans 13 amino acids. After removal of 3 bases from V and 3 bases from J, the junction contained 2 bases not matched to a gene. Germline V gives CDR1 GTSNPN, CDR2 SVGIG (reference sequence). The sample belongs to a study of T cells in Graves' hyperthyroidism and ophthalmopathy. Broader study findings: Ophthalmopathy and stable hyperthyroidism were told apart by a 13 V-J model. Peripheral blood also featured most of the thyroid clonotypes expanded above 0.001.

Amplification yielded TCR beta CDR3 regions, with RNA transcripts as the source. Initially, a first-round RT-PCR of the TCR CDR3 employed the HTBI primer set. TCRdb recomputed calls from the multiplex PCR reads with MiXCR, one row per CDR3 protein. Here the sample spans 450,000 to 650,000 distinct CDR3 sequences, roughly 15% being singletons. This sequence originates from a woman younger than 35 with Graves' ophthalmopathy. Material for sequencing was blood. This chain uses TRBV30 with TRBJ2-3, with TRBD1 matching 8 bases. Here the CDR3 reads CAWSRQGTDTQYF. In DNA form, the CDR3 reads TGTGCCTGGAGCCGACAGGGGACAGATACGCAGTATTTT. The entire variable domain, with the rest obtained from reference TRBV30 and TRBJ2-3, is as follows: SQTIHQWPATLVQPVGSPLSLECTVEGTSNPNLYWYRQAAGRGLQLLFYSVGIGQISSEVPQNLSASRPQDRQFILSSKKLLLSDSGFYLCAWSRQGTDTQYFGPGTRLTVL.